This T cell receptor beta chain originates from a study of T cell repertoires in aging, cancer and after chemotherapy. Overall study: The whole study produced a dataset of about 8.8 million TCR reads.

Peripheral blood genomic DNA, not sorted cells or RNA, was the template. After removal of 6 bases from V and 3 bases from J, the junction contained 13 bases not matched to a gene. The CDR3 runs 17 residues. The V gene's germline CDR1 is MNHEY and CDR2 SVGAGI. In this sample, this clonotype turned up a few times. Its specificity is not known. Study-wide findings and caveats: In cancer patients, declining TCR diversity with age involved lost richness and lost evenness. Untreated cancer patients had significantly lower blood TCR diversity than age-matched healthy donors.

Multiplex touch-down PCR with TRB-A/B primers amplified rearranged V-D-J TRB sequences. MiXCR, applied by TCRdb to the multiplex PCR reads, yields one record per CDR3 protein. Here the sample spans 4,000 to 6,000 distinct CDR3 sequences, roughly 40% being singletons. The chain combines TRBV6-5 with TRBJ2-7, with 11 bases matching TRBD2. The sample comprised blood. This clonotype was sampled from a human donor with a blood cancer. CDR3 amino acids: CASRPFSGGALFYEQYF. In DNA, the CDR3 is TGTGCCAGCAGACCGTTTAGCGGGGGGGCTCTATTCTACGAGCAGTACTTC.